One sample yielded the 5 T cell receptor beta chains listed below, sequenced in a study of cytomegalovirus exposure and HLA in healthy donors. Primers: 60 Vbeta forward and 13 Jbeta reverse. This table comes from immunoSEQ multiplex PCR, and its TCRdb copy is limited to in-frame clones, with some not included. The sample is made up of about 140,000 clones, and the top ten hold under 2.5% of it. The sample taken for sequencing was PBMCs. These receptors originate from a woman aged 18-29 years in good health and CMV-seronegative.

The V call is TRBV7-7, the J call TRBJ2-3; TRBD2 agrees at 7 bases. Per germline, CDR1 SSHAT and CDR2 FNYEAQ (reference sequence). V trimming: 0 bases; J trimming: 2 bases; junction bases outside the gene matches: 5. There are 16 residues in the CDR3. CDR3 sequence reads: CASSLAPGRATDTQYF. CDR3 DNA: TGTGCCAGCAGCTTAGCTCCTGGGAGGGCCACAGATACGCAGTATTTT.

This chain uses TRBV4-2 with TRBJ1-3; maybe TRBD1 (5 bases). V dropped 4 bases and J dropped 1 base, with 17 bases sitting between them. The CDR3 is 17 amino acids. Germline CDR1 reads LGHNA; CDR2 reads YNFKEQ. The CDR3 bases are TGTGCCAGCAGCCCTGGGCCCACAAGGGGATCTGGAAACACCATATATTTT. Translated, it gives CASSPGPTRGSGNTIYF.

The chain combines TRBV30 with TRBJ2-3, with 8 positions matching TRBD2. With V trimmed by 0 bases and J by 1 base, 3 bases remained unmatched. The CDR3 loop spans 15 amino acids. Germline-derived CDR1 and CDR2 are GTSNPN and SVGIG (reference sequence). The CDR3 bases are TGTGCCTGGAGTGTAGGTAGCGGGGGCACAGATACGCAGTATTTT. It codes for CAWSVGSGGTDTQYF.

The chain couples TRBV6-5 to TRBJ2-7; 13 nucleotides line up with TRBD2. Germline assignment: CDR1 MNHEY and CDR2 SVGAGI. The CDR3 length is 15 residues. J was trimmed by 5 bases and V by 5 bases; bases with no gene match: 6. CDR3 in DNA: TGTGCCAGCAGTCCAACTAGCGGGAGGGCCGACGAGCAGTACGTC. As protein: CASSPTSGRADEQYV.

V gene TRBV7-8 combines with J gene TRBJ1-2; a weak D match, TRBD1 (5 bases). Germline CDR1 and CDR2: SGHVS and FQNEAQ. The CDR3 is 14 amino acids. Trimming cost V 3 bases and J 2 bases, with 10 bases left between them. The DNA of the CDR3 is TGTGCCAGCAGCTTGACAGAACCCAACTATGGCTACACCTTC. Its protein product is CASSLTEPNYGYTF.